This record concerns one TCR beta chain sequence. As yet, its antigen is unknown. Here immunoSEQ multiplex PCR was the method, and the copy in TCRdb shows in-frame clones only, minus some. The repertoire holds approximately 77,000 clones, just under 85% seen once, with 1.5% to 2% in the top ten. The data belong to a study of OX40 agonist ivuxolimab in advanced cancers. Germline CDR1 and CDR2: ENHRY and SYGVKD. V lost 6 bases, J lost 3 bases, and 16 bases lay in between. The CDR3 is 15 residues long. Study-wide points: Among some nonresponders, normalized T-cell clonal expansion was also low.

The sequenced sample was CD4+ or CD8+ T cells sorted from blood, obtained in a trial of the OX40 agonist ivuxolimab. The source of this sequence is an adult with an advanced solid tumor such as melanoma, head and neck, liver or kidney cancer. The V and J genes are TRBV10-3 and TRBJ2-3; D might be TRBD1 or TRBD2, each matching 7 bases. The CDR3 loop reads CAIRAGRGRTDTQYF. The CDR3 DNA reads TGTGCCATCAGGGCGGGGAGGGGGCGGACAGATACGCAGTATTTT.